What follows are 10 T cell receptor beta chains derived from one specimen sequenced in a study of blood T cell repertoires in COVID-19. This table comes from immunoSEQ multiplex PCR, and its TCRdb copy is limited to in-frame clones, with some not included. The table shows around 150,000 clones, with around nine tenths occurring only once. The sample was peripheral blood. The receptors shown here come from a woman between 65 and 79 years old with COVID-19, enrolled during active disease.

This sequence joins TRBV2 and TRBJ2-2, with D possibly matching TRBD1 (6 bases). Trimming pared 5 bases from V and 5 bases from J, leaving 9 bases between. This CDR3 comprises 13 residues. Germline V CDR1 and CDR2: SNHLY, FYNNEI. The CDR3 spells CASSTTGTGELFF. DNA of the CDR3: TGTGCCAGCAGTACAACAGGGACCGGGGAGCTGTTTTTT.

The chain links TRBV11-1 to TRBJ1-2; 10 bases agree with TRBD1. The CDR3 is 16 amino acids. J gave up 4 bases and V 2 bases, and 7 bases lay outside the gene matches. CDR1 and CDR2 from the germline V gene are SGHAT and FQDESV (reference sequence). The CDR3 DNA is TGTGCCAGCAGCTTACATCCGGGACAGGGGACCTATGGCTACACCTTC. Translated, it gives CASSLHPGQGTYGYTF.

The chain carries TRBV1 and TRBJ1-1. TRBV1 corresponds to a pseudogene. This CDR3 is built from 15 residues. CDR3 nucleotide sequence: TGCACCAGCGCCCCGGCGGGGACCATGAACACTGAAGCTTTCTTT. Translation: CTSAPAGTMNTEAFF.

This chain joins TRBV20-1 and TRBJ1-1; D is perhaps TRBD1 (5 bases). Deletions cut 3 bases from V and 8 bases from J, with 10 bases between. CDR1 is DFQATT and CDR2 is SNEGSKA in the germline V gene (reference sequence). CDR3 length: 11 amino acids. This CDR3 is CSASRDLEAFF. The CDR3 DNA sequence: TGCAGTGCTAGCAGGGATCTCGAAGCTTTCTTT.

J is TRBJ2-1 and V is TRBV7-8; TRBD2 agrees at 10 bases. This CDR3 is 16 amino acids long. The germline V gene encodes CDR1 SGHVS and CDR2 FQNEAQ. The trim removed 5 bases at V and 0 bases at J, leaving 4 bases unmatched. CDR3 protein: CASSRSGGSSYNEQFF. As DNA, the CDR3 is TGTGCCAGCAGCCGTAGCGGGGGGAGCTCCTACAATGAGCAGTTCTTC. The whole variable domain, filled in from reference TRBV7-8 and TRBJ2-1, reads GAGVSQSPRYKVAKRGQDVALRCDPISGHVSLFWYQQALGQGPEFLTYFQNEAQLDKSGLPSDRFFAERPEGSVSTLKIQRTQQEDSAVYLCASSRSGGSSYNEQFFGPGTRLTVL.

The CDR3 spells CASNAPGSYEQYF. CDR3 coding DNA: TGCGCCAGCAACGCACCCGGCTCCTACGAGCAGTACTTC. This rearrangement joins TRBV5-1 to TRBJ2-7; D call uncertain. Germline lookup yields CDR1 SGHRS and CDR2 YFSETQ. The V end lost 6 bases, the J end lost 0 bases, and 10 bases lay between the germline ends. CDR3 length: 13 residues.

This clone was observed once. The chain combines TRBV28 with TRBJ2-7; unclear D gene. The CDR3 contains 14 residues. Germline-derived CDR1 and CDR2 are MDHEN and SYDVKM. V was cut by 4 bases and J by 0 bases, with 10 bases left in between. The CDR3 DNA reads as TGTGCCAGCAGTTCCCCGAGCCTCTCCTACGAGCAGTACTTC. The encoded protein is CASSSPSLSYEQYF. Drawing the rest from reference TRBV28 and TRBJ2-7, the complete variable domain is DVKVTQSSRYLVKRTGEKVFLECVQDMDHENMFWYRQDPGLGLRLIYFSYDVKMKEKGDIPEGYSVSREKKERFSLILESASTNQTSMYLCASSSPSLSYEQYFGPGTRLTVT.

The chain links TRBV6-5 to TRBJ1-2; perhaps TRBD1 as D (6 bases). The germline gives CDR1 MNHEY, CDR2 SVGAGI. The CDR3 contains 12 residues. The V end was cut by 6 bases, the J end by 8 bases, with 13 bases between. This CDR3 is CASSPQGRGYTF. The CDR3 DNA reads as TGTGCCAGCAGCCCACAGGGTCGGGGCTACACCTTC.

The J gene is TRBJ2-3, the V gene TRBV15; D uncertain. Germline lookup yields CDR1 LNHNV and CDR2 YYDKDF (reference sequence). The CDR3 consists of 15 residues. The V end was cut by 1 base, the J end by 4 bases, with 12 bases between. This CDR3 reads CATSRGVSHPDTQYF. CDR3 coding DNA: TGTGCCACCAGCAGAGGAGTTAGTCACCCAGATACGCAGTATTTT.

The rearrangement joins TRBV28 to TRBJ2-7; tentative D call: TRBD2 (5 bases). The CDR3 is 11 amino acids. Per the germline V gene, CDR1 is MDHEN and CDR2 is SYDVKM. V was pared by 7 bases and J by 5 bases, with 9 bases between. The CDR3 region has the DNA TGTGCCAGCACGGGGAAAAACGAGCAGTACTTC. Encoded protein: CASTGKNEQYF.